The sequence of this T cell receptor beta chain was determined in a study of blood T cell repertoires in COVID-19. Data came from immunoSEQ multiplex PCR; TCRdb stores just in-frame clones and leaves some out. The profile shows about 100,000 clones, roughly 85% of them singletons. Germline lookup yields CDR1 SGHTA and CDR2 FQGNSA. Trimming stripped 3 bases from V and 7 bases from J, with 13 bases between. The CDR3 consists of 14 residues. V and J are TRBV7-2 and TRBJ1-5; the D gene is possibly TRBD1 (5 bases). This clonotype was obtained from a man between 70 and 80 years old with active or convalescent COVID-19. The sequencing sample was made of peripheral blood. CDR3 residues: CASSFGGVEQPQHF. CDR3 bases: TGTGCCAGCAGCTTTGGAGGGGTGGAACAGCCCCAGCATTTT. The variable domain in full, with the rest retrieved from reference TRBV7-2 and TRBJ1-5, is GAGVSQSPSNKVTEKGKDVELRCDPISGHTALYWYRQSLGQGLEFLIYFQGNSAPDKSGLPSDRFSAERTGGSVSTLTIQRTQQEDSAVYLCASSFGGVEQPQHFGDGTRLSIL.